A selection of T cell receptor beta chains follows, all from one sample in a study of T-cell memory formation after mild COVID-19. MiXCR, applied by TCRdb to the 5' RACE reads, yields one record per CDR3 protein. The table records approximately 60,000 distinct CDR3 sequences, approximately 9.5% of them present only once. Sequences were obtained from PBMCs or a T cell subset sorted from them (not recorded which). The receptors originated from a man younger than 30 who had mild COVID-19 (a few samples of this study predate the infection). Cell type and time point are not known. Each CDR3 is given with its conserved first and last residue. Fields, in order: J gene, D gene, clone size, V gene, CDR3 DNA, CDR3 protein. D genes are given only for firm matches. Size is omitted from some rows. Given values are once, few, many or a class for expanded clones.

>TRBJ1-1|TRBD1|few|TRBV7-2
TGTGCCAGCAGCTTAGAGTATCACAGGGGGGCTGAAGCTTTCTTT
CASSLEYHRGAEAFF
>TRBJ2-3|TRBD2|-|TRBV7-2
TGTGCCAGCAGCTTAGGTACCAGCGGGAGGGGAGATACGCAGTATTTT
CASSLGTSGRGDTQYF
>TRBJ2-1|TRBD2|few|TRBV7-2
TGTGCCAGCAGCTTTAGCGGGGGATGGGAGCAGTTCTTC
CASSFSGGWEQFF
>TRBJ1-4|-|-|TRBV20-1
TGCAGTGCTACAGGGGCATTCCGAAAGAAACTGTTTTTT
CSATGAFRKKLFF
>TRBJ2-3|TRBD2|-|TRBV20-1
TGCAGTGCTAGAGATCCTCGGGGCGGGGGAAACACAGATACGCAGTATTTT
CSARDPRGGGNTDTQYF
>TRBJ1-1|-|-|TRBV29-1
TGCAGCGTTGGGGGTTGGGCAGGGAAGAACACTGAAGCTTTCTTT
CSVGGWAGKNTEAFF
>TRBJ1-1|-|-|TRBV11-2
TGTGCCAGCAGCTTAAACGACGGCGGCACTGAAGCTTTCTTT
CASSLNDGGTEAFF
>TRBJ2-1|-|few|TRBV7-9
TGTGCCAGCAGAAGGGACTCCTACAATGAGCAGTTCTTC
CASRRDSYNEQFF
>TRBJ2-7|TRBD2|few|TRBV10-1
TGCGCCAGCAGTACTAGCGGGGGAGCCTACGAGCAGTACTTC
CASSTSGGAYEQYF
>TRBJ1-5|TRBD1|many|TRBV6-6
TGTGCCAGCAGTTGGGGACAGATCAATCAGCCCCAGCATTTT
CASSWGQINQPQHF